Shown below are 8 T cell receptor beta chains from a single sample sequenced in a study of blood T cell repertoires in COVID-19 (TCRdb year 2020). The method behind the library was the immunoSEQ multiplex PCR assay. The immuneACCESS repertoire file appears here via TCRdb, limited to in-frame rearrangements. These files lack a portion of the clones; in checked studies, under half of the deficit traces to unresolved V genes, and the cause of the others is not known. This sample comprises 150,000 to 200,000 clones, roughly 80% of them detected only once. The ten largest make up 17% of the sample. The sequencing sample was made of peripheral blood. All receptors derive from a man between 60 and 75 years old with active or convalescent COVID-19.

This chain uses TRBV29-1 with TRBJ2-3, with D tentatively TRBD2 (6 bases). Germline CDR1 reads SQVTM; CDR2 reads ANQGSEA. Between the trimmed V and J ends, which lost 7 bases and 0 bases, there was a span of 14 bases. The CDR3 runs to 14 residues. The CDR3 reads CSGWAGGSTDTQYF. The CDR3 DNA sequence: TGCAGCGGCTGGGCTGGGGGGAGCACAGATACGCAGTATTTT.

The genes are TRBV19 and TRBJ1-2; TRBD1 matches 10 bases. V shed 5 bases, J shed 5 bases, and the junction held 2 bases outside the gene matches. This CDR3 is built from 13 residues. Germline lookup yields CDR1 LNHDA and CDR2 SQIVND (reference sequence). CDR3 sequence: CASSPDRGYGYTF. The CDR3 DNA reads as TGTGCCAGTAGTCCGGACAGGGGGTATGGCTACACCTTC.

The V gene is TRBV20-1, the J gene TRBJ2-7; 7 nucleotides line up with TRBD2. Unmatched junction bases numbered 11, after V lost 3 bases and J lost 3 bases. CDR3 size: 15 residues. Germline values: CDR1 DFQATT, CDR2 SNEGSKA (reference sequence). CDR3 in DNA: TGCAGTGCTAGTCCCAGACTGGGGGGGGGCTACGAGCAGTACTTC. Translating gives CSASPRLGGGYEQYF.

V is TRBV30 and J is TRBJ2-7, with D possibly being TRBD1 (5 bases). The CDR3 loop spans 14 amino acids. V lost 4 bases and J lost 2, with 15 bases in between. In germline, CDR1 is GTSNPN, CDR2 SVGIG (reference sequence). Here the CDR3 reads CAWKGEHITYEQYF. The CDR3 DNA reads TGTGCCTGGAAAGGGGAACACATTACCTACGAGCAGTACTTC. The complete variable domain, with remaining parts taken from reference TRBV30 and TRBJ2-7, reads SQTIHQWPATLVQPVGSPLSLECTVEGTSNPNLYWYRQAAGRGLQLLFYSVGIGQISSEVPQNLSASRPQDRQFILSSKKLLLSDSGFYLCAWKGEHITYEQYFGPGTRLTVT.

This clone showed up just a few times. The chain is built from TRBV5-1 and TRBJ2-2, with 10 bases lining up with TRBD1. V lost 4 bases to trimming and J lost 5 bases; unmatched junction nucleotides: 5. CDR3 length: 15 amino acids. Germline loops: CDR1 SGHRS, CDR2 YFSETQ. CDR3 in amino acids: CASSQRTGGTGELFF. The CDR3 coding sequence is TGCGCCAGCAGCCAACGGACAGGGGGAACCGGGGAGCTGTTTTTT. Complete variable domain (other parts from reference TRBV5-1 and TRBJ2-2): KAGVTQTPRYLIKTRGQQVTLSCSPISGHRSVSWYQQTPGQGLQFLFEYFSETQRNKGNFPGRFSGRQFSNSRSEMNVSTLELGDSALYLCASSQRTGGTGELFFGEGSRLTVL.

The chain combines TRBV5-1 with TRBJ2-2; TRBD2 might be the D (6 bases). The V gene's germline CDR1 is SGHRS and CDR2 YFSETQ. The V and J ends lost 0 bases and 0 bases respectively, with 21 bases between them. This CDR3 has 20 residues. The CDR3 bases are TGCGCCAGCAGCTTGGCCGCGAGGGGTGGGCTAGCGTCGAACACCGGGGAGCTGTTTTTT. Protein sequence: CASSLAARGGLASNTGELFF. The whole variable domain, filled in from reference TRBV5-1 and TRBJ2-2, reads KAGVTQTPRYLIKTRGQQVTLSCSPISGHRSVSWYQQTPGQGLQFLFEYFSETQRNKGNFPGRFSGRQFSNSRSEMNVSTLELGDSALYLCASSLAARGGLASNTGELFFGEGSRLTVL.

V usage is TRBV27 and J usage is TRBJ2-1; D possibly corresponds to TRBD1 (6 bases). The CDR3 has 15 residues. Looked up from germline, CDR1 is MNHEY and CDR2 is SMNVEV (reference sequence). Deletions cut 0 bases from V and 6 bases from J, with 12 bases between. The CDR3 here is CASSLSGAQGNEQFF. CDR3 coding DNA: TGTGCCAGCAGTTTATCGGGGGCTCAGGGCAATGAGCAGTTCTTC.

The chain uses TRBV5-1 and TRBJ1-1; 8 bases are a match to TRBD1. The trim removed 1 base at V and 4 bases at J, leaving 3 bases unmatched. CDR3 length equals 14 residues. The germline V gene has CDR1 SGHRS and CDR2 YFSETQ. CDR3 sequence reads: CASSLSGTGTEAFF. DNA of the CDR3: TGCGCCAGCAGCTTGTCCGGGACAGGCACTGAAGCTTTCTTT.